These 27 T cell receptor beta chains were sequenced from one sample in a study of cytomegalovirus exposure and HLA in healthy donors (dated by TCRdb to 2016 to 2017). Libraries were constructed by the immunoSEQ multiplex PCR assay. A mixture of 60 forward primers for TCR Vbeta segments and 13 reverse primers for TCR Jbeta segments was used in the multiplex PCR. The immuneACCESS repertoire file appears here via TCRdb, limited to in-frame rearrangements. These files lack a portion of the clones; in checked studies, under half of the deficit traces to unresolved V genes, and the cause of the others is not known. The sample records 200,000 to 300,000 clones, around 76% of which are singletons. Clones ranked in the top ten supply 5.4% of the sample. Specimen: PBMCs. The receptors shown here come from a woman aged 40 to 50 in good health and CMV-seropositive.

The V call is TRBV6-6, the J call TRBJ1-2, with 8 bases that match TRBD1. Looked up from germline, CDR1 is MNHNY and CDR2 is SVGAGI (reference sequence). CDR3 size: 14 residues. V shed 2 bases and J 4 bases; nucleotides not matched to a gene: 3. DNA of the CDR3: TGTGCCAGCAGTTACGAGGGACAGGTCTATGGCTACACCTTC. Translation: CASSYEGQVYGYTF.

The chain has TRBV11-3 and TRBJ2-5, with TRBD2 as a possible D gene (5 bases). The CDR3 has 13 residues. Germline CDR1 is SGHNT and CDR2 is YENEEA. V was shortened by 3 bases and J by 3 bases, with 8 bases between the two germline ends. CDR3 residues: CASSFWEKETQYF. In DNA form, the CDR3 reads TGTGCCAGCAGCTTTTGGGAGAAAGAGACCCAGTACTTC.

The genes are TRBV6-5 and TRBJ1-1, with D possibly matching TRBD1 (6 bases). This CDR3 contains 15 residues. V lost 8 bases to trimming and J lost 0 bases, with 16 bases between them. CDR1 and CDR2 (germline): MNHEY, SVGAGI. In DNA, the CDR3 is TGTGCCAGCTTTCGAGGGGGGGATCTGAACACTGAAGCTTTCTTT. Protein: CASFRGGDLNTEAFF.

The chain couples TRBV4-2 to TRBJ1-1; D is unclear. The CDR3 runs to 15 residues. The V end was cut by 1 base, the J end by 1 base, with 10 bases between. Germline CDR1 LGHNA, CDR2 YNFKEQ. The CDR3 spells CASSQGPPGNTEAFF. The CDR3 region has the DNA TGTGCCAGCAGCCAAGGGCCCCCGGGGAACACTGAAGCTTTCTTT.

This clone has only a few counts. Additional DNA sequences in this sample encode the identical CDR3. Here the CDR3 DNA reads TGTGCCAGCAGTTTGGACAGGGCCTATGGCTACACCTTC. This sequence encodes CASSLDRAYGYTF. The V gene is TRBV27, the J gene TRBJ1-2; 8 bases agree with TRBD1. Germline-derived CDR1 and CDR2 are MNHEY and SMNVEV (reference sequence). V lost 3 bases, J lost 4 bases, and 1 base stayed unmatched. CDR3 size: 13 residues.

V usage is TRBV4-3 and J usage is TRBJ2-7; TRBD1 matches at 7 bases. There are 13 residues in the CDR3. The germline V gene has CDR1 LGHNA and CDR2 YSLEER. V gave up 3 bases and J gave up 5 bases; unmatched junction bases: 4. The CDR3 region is CASSQTGYHEQYF. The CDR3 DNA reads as TGCGCCAGCAGCCAGACAGGGTACCACGAGCAGTACTTC.

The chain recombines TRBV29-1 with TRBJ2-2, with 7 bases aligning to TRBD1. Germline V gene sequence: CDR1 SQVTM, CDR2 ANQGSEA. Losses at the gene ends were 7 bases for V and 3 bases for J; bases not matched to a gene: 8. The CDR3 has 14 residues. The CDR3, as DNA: TGCAGCGCCGCTGGGCAGGGGGACACCGGGGAGCTGTTTTTT. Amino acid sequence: CSAAGQGDTGELFF.

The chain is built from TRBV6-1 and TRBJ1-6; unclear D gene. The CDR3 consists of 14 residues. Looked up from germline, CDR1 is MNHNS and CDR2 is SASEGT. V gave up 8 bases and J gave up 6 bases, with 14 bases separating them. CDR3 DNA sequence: TGTGCCAGCCCCCCGTTCCGTAGTAATTCACCCCTCCACTTT. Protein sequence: CASPPFRSNSPLHF.

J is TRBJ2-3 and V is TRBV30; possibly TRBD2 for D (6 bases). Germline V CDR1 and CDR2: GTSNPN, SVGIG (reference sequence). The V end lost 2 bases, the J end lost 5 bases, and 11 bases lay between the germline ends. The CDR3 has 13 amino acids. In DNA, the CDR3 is TGTGCCTGGAGTCGGAGGGCCGGAGATACGCAGTATTTT. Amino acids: CAWSRRAGDTQYF. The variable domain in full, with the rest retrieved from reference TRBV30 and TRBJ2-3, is SQTIHQWPATLVQPVGSPLSLECTVEGTSNPNLYWYRQAAGRGLQLLFYSVGIGQISSEVPQNLSASRPQDRQFILSSKKLLLSDSGFYLCAWSRRAGDTQYFGPGTRLTVL.

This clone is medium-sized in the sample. The CDR3 loop is CATRQATYEQYF. CDR3 nucleotide sequence: TGTGCCACCCGACAGGCGACCTACGAGCAGTACTTC. The chain couples TRBV10-3 to TRBJ2-7, with D perhaps TRBD1 (6 bases). Germline values: CDR1 ENHRY, CDR2 SYGVKD. This CDR3 has 12 amino acids. With 10 bases removed from V and 2 bases from J, the gap between germline ends came to 12 bases.

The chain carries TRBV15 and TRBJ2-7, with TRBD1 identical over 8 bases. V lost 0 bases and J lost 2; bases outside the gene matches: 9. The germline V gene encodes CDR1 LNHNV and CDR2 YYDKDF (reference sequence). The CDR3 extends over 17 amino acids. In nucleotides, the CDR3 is TGTGCCACCAGCAGAGATTTTGACAGGGGAGTCGCCTACGAGCAGTACTTC. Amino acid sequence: CATSRDFDRGVAYEQYF.

Here the CDR3 reads CASSQDRGSSYNSPLHF. The CDR3 DNA is TGCGCCAGCAGCCAAGATCGGGGGAGCTCCTATAATTCACCCCTCCACTTT. The genes are TRBV4-3 and TRBJ1-6, with TRBD1 as a possible D gene (5 bases). CDR1 is LGHNA, CDR2 YSLEER, per germline. V lost 0 bases to trimming and J lost 0 bases, with 9 bases between them. CDR3 length: 17 amino acids.

The CDR3 sequence is CASSQDEGQGYGYTF. The CDR3 coding sequence is TGCGCCAGCAGCCAAGATGAAGGACAGGGCTATGGCTACACCTTC. The V gene is TRBV4-3, the J gene TRBJ1-2; 8 bases map to TRBD1. Germline trimming cut 0 bases from V and 4 bases from J; bases unmatched to any gene: 4. CDR1 and CDR2 (germline): LGHNA, YSLEER. The CDR3 runs to 15 residues.

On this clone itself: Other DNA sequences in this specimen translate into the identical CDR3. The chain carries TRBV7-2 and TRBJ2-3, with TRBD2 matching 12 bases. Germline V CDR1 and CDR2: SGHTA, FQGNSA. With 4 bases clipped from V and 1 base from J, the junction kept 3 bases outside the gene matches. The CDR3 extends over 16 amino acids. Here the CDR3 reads CASSSRLAGGTDTQYF. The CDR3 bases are TGTGCCAGCAGCTCCCGACTAGCGGGAGGCACAGATACGCAGTATTTT.

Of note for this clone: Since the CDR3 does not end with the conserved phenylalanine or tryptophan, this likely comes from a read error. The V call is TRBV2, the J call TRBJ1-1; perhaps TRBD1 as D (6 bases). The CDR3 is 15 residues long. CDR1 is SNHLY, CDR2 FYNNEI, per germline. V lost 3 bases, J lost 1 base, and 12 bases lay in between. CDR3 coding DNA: TGTGCCAGCAGTGATCCCTACAGGGCGAACACTGAAGCTTTCCTT. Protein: CASSDPYRANTEAFL.

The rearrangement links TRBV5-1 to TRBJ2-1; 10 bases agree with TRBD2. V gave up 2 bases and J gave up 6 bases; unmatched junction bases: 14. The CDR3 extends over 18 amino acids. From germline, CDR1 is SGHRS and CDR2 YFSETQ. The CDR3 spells CASSFGLAGGLTPNEQFF. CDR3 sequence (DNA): TGCGCCAGCAGCTTCGGCTTAGCGGGGGGCCTAACCCCCAATGAGCAGTTCTTC.

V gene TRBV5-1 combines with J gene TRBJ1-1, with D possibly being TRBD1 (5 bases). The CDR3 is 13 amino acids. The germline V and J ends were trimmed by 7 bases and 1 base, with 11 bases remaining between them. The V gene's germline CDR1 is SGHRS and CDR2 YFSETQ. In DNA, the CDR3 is TGCGCCAGCTCAGACCAGGGGAACACTGAAGCTTTCTTT. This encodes CASSDQGNTEAFF. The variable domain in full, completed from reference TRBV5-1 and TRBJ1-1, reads KAGVTQTPRYLIKTRGQQVTLSCSPISGHRSVSWYQQTPGQGLQFLFEYFSETQRNKGNFPGRFSGRQFSNSRSEMNVSTLELGDSALYLCASSDQGNTEAFFGQGTRLTVV.

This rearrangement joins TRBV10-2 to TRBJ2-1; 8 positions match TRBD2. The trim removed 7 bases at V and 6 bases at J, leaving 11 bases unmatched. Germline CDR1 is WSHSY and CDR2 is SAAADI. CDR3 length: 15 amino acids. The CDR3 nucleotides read TGCGCCAGCACCAAAGCGGGAGTTGGGGCCAATGAGCAGTTCTTC. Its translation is CASTKAGVGANEQFF.

CDR3 coding DNA: TGTGCCAGCAGCTTAGAGAGAGGGGAGACCCAGTACTTC. This gives the protein CASSLERGETQYF. The gene calls are TRBV7-2 and TRBJ2-5, with D possibly matching TRBD2 (5 bases). V dropped 1 base and J dropped 5 bases, with 8 bases sitting between them. The CDR3 sequence is 13 residues long. Germline values: CDR1 SGHTA, CDR2 FQGNSA.

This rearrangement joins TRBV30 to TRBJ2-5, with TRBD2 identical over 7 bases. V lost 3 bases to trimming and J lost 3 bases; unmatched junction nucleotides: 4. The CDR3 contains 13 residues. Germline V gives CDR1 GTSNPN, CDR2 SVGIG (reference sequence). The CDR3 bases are TGTGCCTGGAGCCCCGGGACTAAAGAGACCCAGTACTTC. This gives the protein CAWSPGTKETQYF.

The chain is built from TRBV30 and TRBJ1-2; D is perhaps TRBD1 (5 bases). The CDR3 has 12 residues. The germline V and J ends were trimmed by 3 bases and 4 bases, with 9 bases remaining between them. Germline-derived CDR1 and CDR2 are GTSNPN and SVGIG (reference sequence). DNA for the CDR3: TGTGCCTGGAGAGGGGCTTCCTATGGCTACACCTTC. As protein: CAWRGASYGYTF. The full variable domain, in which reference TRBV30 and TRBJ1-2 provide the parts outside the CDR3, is SQTIHQWPATLVQPVGSPLSLECTVEGTSNPNLYWYRQAAGRGLQLLFYSVGIGQISSEVPQNLSASRPQDRQFILSSKKLLLSDSGFYLCAWRGASYGYTFGSGTRLTVV.

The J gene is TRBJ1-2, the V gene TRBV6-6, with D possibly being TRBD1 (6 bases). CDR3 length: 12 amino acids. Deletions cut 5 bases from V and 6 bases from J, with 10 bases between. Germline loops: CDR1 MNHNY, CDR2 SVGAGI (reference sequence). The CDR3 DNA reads TGTGCCAGCAGTCCGGACAGCAATGGCTACACCTTC. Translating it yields CASSPDSNGYTF.

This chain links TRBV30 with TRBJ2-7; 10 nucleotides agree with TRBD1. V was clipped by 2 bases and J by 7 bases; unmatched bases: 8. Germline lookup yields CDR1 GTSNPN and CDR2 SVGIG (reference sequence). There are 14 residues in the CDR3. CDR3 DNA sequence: TGTGCCTGGAGTTTGAAGGGGACAGGGGAGGAGCAGTACTTC. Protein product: CAWSLKGTGEEQYF. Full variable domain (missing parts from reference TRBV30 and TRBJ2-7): SQTIHQWPATLVQPVGSPLSLECTVEGTSNPNLYWYRQAAGRGLQLLFYSVGIGQISSEVPQNLSASRPQDRQFILSSKKLLLSDSGFYLCAWSLKGTGEEQYFGPGTRLTVT.

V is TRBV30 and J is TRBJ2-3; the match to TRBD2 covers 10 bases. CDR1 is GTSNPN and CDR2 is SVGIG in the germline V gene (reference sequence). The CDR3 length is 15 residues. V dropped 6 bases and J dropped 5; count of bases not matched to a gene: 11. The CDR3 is CACELTSGAEDTQYF. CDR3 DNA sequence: TGTGCCTGCGAGCTAACTAGCGGGGCGGAAGATACGCAGTATTTT.

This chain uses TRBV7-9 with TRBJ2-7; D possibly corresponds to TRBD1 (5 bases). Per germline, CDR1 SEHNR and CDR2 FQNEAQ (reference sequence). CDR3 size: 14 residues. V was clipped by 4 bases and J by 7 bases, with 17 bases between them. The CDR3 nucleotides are TGTGCCAGCAGCTCCGTACCTCCCCCAGGGGAGCAGTACTTC. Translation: CASSSVPPPGEQYF. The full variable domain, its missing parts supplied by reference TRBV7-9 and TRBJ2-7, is DTGVSQNPRHKITKRGQNVTFRCDPISEHNRLYWYRQTLGQGPEFLTYFQNEAQLEKSRLLSDRFSAERPKGSFSTLEIQRTEQGDSAMYLCASSSVPPPGEQYFGPGTRLTVT.

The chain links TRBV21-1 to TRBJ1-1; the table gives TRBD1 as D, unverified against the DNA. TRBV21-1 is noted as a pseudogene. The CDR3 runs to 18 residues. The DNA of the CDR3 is TGTGCCAGCAGCAAAGCCAGGGTGATCTCACGTAGTGACACTGAAGCTTTCTTT. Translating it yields CASSKARVISRSDTEAFF.

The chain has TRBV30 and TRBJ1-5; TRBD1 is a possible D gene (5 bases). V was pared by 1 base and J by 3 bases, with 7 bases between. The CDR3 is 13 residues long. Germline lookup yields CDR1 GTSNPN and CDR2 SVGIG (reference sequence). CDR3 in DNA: TGTGCCTGGAGTGGGGGCTACAATCAGCCCCAGCATTTT. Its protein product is CAWSGGYNQPQHF.